Sequencing of this TCR beta chain was carried out in a study of memory CD4+ T cells and cytomegalovirus serostatus. V was pared by 5 bases and J by 1 base, with 4 bases of the junction left unmatched. Per germline, CDR1 SGHNT and CDR2 YENEEA. The CDR3 is 16 amino acids. In the authors' workflow: Out-of-frame sequences were removed, leaving 2 million or so distinct TCRbeta sequences. Profiling relied on immunoSEQ multiplex PCR, and the TCRdb table lists in-frame clones only, not all of them. D and trimming were read from the DNA, whereas the V and J calls and clone size are those reported in that table. Of under 35,000 clones listed, about 75% are singletons. Single viable CD3+CD4+CD8-CD45RO+ cells were sorted as the memory CD4+ T cells. Donors' CMV status reflects serum IgG against pp150, pp28, p38, p52.

This chain joins TRBV11-3 and TRBJ2-3, with 12 bases aligning to TRBD2. The source is an adult in good health and CMV-seronegative. Some clones in this sample may be carry-over from other donors' samples. What was sequenced was memory CD4+ T cells from blood. CDR3 region: CASSAGTSGRTDTQYF. CDR3 DNA: TGTGCCAGCAGCGCGGGGACTAGCGGGCGCACAGATACGCAGTATTTT.